Reported below is one T cell receptor beta chain. What it binds is not known. The data originate from a study of T cells in Graves' hyperthyroidism and ophthalmopathy. The germline CDR1 and CDR2 sequences are SNHLY and FYNNEI. The CDR3 is 15 amino acids. V gave up 6 bases and J gave up 9 bases; unmatched junction bases: 5. The TCR beta CDR3 regions underwent amplification using RNA transcripts as the source. HTBI primers were the set used in a first-round RT-PCR of the TCR CDR3. TCRdb re-called the multiplex PCR reads with MiXCR, one entry per CDR3 protein. The sample lists around 580,000 distinct CDR3 sequences; approximately 16% were seen once. Study-wide findings and caveats: With a median lead of about six months before onset, the model predicted ophthalmopathy. Appearing also in blood were most of the thyroid clonotypes expanded above 0.001.

Diagnoses were made from clinical symptoms, serum measures (thyroxine and TRAb), thyroid ultrasound and orbital computed tomography. The chain carries TRBV2 and TRBJ2-1, with TRBD2 identical over 16 bases. The sequencing input was blood. This TCR was sampled from a young woman with Graves' hyperthyroidism. The CDR3 is CASSPGTSGRAEQFF. DNA for the CDR3: TGTGCCAGCAGCCCAGGGACTAGCGGGAGGGCTGAGCAGTTCTTC. Full variable domain (rest looked up from reference TRBV2 and TRBJ2-1): EPEVTQTPSHQVTQMGQEVILRCVPISNHLYFYWYRQILGQKVEFLVSFYNNEISEKSEIFDDQFSVERPDGSNFTLKIRSTKLEDSAMYFCASSPGTSGRAEQFFGPGTRLTVL.